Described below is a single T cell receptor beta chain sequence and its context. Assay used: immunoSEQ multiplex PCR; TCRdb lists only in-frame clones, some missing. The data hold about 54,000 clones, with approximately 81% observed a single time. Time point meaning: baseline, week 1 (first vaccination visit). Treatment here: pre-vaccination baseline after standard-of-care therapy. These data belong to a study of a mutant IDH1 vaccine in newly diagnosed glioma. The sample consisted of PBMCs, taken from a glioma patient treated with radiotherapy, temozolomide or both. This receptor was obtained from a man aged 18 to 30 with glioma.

The CDR3, as DNA: TGTGCCAGCAGCTTGAGTACACAGGGGGGAGTAGCCGGGGGCTACACCTTC. Its translation: CASSLSTQGGVAGGYTF. The rearrangement links TRBV7-2 to TRBJ1-2; 8 bases fit TRBD1. CDR3 length: 17 residues. Germline lookup yields CDR1 SGHTA and CDR2 FQGNSA. V shed 3 bases and J 8 bases; nucleotides not matched to a gene: 17.